This TCR beta chain was captured in a study of early T cells in non-severe SARS-CoV-2 infection. Whole-study results and caveats: Anti-spike CD8 specificities were favored by VDJdb matching, whose results missed private and CD4 specificities.

Unique molecular identifier tags were affixed to discrete cDNA molecules. TCRdb processed the 5' RACE reads anew with MiXCR; each CDR3 protein has one entry. This sample has more than 95,000 distinct CDR3 sequences; approximately 15% occur once, and the top ten carry about a fifth. Germline V gene lookup returns CDR1 SGDLS and CDR2 YYNGEE. The CDR3 totals 13 residues. V was pared by 0 bases and J by 6 bases, with 6 bases between. This clonotype was seen once. Its specificity is unknown. Material for sequencing was whole blood. The chain recombines TRBV9 with TRBJ1-4; no firm D call. This TCR was sampled from an adult who was a healthcare worker with PCR-confirmed SARS-CoV-2 infection or an uninfected control (not recorded which). Here the CDR3 DNA reads TGTGCCAGCAGCGTAGACGTCGATGAAAAACTGTTTTTT. Encoded protein: CASSVDVDEKLFF.